The present T cell receptor (beta chain) was sequenced within a study of CD8 T cells in ankylosing spondylitis. The study's findings and limits: Before this, some motif variants had been reported in reactive arthritis synovial fluid and blood. Ankylosing spondylitis blood appeared to carry a characteristic TCR beta motif of several highly homologous variants. There was reportedly significant enrichment of clones that were disease-linked in matched ankylosing spondylitis synovial fluid.

CDR3 length: 16 amino acids. Trimming removed 3 bases from V and 0 bases from J, with 12 bases in between. Quantitative 5'-RACE with molecular barcodes was used to make the TCR beta libraries. TCRdb reprocessed the 5' RACE reads with MiXCR, giving one entry per CDR3 protein. The sample lists about 280,000 distinct CDR3 sequences, over 15% occurring once. This clonotype was observed a few times. Its antigen remains unidentified. The sample was blood, either unsorted or a sorted T cell fraction (not recorded which). This sequence joins TRBV12-3 or TRBV12-4 and TRBJ1-3; D call uncertain. The receptor's source is a male donor with ankylosing spondylitis or in good health (not recorded which). The CDR3 spells CASSFGNLISGNTIYF. CDR3 DNA sequence: TGTGCCAGCAGTTTCGGGAACCTAATCTCTGGAAACACCATATATTTT.